This T cell receptor beta chain was sequenced in a study of PD-L1 blockade in urothelial cancer. Study details: Peripheral blood specimens exhibited a median yield of around 140,000 T cells.

Assay: immunoSEQ multiplex PCR; the TCRdb copy retains only in-frame clones and omits some. The table lists approximately 79,000 clones, around 93% of them singletons. Time point in this sample: peripheral blood 6 weeks after treatment start. All patients handed over anywhere from 1 to 8 samples, pretreatment and on-treatment. CDR3 length: 18 amino acids. The germline V gene has CDR1 SGHDT and CDR2 YYEEEE. Trimming removed 1 base from V and 0 bases from J, with 19 bases in between. The clonotype comes from an elderly woman with urothelial cancer. The chain has TRBV5-6 and TRBJ1-1; D remains unclear. The sample here was PBMCs, taken around atezolizumab (anti-PD-L1) treatment. CDR3 nucleotides: TGTGCCAGCAGCTTGCTGCTTAGCGGGGATTGGATGAACACTGAAGCTTTCTTT. It encodes CASSLLLSGDWMNTEAFF.